One sample yielded the 8 T cell receptor beta chains listed below, sequenced in a study of T cells expressing NK-cell markers. TCRdb re-called the 5' RACE reads and catalogs CDR3 proteins one per entry, DNA excluded. Listed are 150,000 to 180,000 distinct CDR3 sequences; over 35% falls within the top ten. The specimen was blood T cells: a sorted CD56 or NKG2C T cell subset, CD4+ or CD8+ T cells, or bulk PBMC T cells (not recorded which). These receptors originate from a woman aged 50 to 60 in good health.

The chain uses TRBV7-8 and TRBJ2-1; TCRdb picks TRBD2, but there is no DNA to check that call. Germline CDR1 is SGHVS and CDR2 is FQNEAQ. The CDR3 spans 16 residues. The CDR3 region is CASSWGLRPSYNEQFF. The complete variable domain, with remaining parts taken from reference TRBV7-8 and TRBJ2-1, reads GAGVSQSPRYKVAKRGQDVALRCDPISGHVSLFWYQQALGQGPEFLTYFQNEAQLDKSGLPSDRFFAERPEGSVSTLKIQRTQQEDSAVYLCASSWGLRPSYNEQFFGPGTRLTVL.

V and J are TRBV7-4 and TRBJ2-5; the D gene TCRdb calls, TRBD1, cannot be checked with no DNA. The CDR3 has 17 residues. Germline CDR1 reads SGHVT; CDR2 reads SQSDAQ. The CDR3 region is CASSFQGGQGIMKTQYF.

CDR3 residues: CASSLAPAENEQFF. The gene calls are TRBV7-6 and TRBJ2-1. The CDR3 covers 14 residues. Looked up from germline, CDR1 is SGHVS and CDR2 is FNYEAQ.

This rearrangement joins TRBV24-1 to TRBJ2-1; TCRdb gives TRBD2 as the D gene, but with no DNA this cannot be confirmed. CDR3 length equals 15 residues. CDR1 KGHDR and CDR2 SFDVKD come from the germline V gene. CDR3 in amino acids: CATSASGSYHNEQFF.

The chain couples TRBV20-1 to TRBJ2-5; lacking DNA, the TRBD1 call made by TCRdb goes unchecked. The V gene's germline CDR1 is DFQATT and CDR2 SNEGSKA (reference sequence). CDR3 length equals 22 residues. The CDR3 spells CSARGGHRSAGQPLIVQETQYF.

The V call is TRBV18, the J call TRBJ1-1. This CDR3 is 15 amino acids long. Looked up from germline, CDR1 is KGHSH and CDR2 is LQKENI. The CDR3 is CASSPKWGWHTEAFF.

V gene TRBV12-5 combines with J gene TRBJ1-2. Germline CDR1 and CDR2: LGHNT and FRNRAP. The CDR3 totals 12 residues. CDR3 region: CASGFQNYGYTF. The full variable domain, in which reference TRBV12-5 and TRBJ1-2 provide the parts outside the CDR3, is DARVTQTPRHKVTEMGQEVTMRCQPILGHNTVFWYRQTMMQGLELLAYFRNRAPLDDSGMPKDRFSAEMPDATLATLKIQPSEPRDSAVYFCASGFQNYGYTFGSGTRLTVV.

The rearrangement links TRBV6-6 to TRBJ1-5; without DNA, the TCRdb call of TRBD1 cannot be checked. The CDR3 totals 12 residues. Looked up from germline, CDR1 is MNHNY and CDR2 is SVGAGI (reference sequence). The CDR3 here is CASAGVGQPQHF.